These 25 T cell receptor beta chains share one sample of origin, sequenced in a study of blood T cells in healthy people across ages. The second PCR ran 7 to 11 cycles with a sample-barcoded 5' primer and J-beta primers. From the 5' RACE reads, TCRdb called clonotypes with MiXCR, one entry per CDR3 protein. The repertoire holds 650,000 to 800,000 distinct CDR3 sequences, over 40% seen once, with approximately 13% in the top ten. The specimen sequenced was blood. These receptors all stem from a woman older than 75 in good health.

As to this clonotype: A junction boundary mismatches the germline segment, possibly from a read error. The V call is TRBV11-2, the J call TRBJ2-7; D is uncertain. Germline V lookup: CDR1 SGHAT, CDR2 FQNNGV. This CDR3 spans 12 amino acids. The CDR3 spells CASSLEPYKQYF. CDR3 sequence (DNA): TGTGCCAGCAGCTTAGAGCCCTACAAGCAGTACTTC.

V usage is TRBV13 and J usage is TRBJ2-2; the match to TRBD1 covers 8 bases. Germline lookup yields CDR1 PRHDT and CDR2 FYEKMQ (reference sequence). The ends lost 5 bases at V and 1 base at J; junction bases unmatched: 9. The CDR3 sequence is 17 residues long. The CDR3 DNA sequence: TGTGCCAGCAGCCCCATCATTGACAGGGGGAACACCGGGGAGCTGTTTTTT. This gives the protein CASSPIIDRGNTGELFF.

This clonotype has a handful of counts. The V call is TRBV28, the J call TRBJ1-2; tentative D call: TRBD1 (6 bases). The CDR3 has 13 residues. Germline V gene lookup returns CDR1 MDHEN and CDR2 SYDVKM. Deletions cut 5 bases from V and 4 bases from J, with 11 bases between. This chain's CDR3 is CASSRDIVYGYTF. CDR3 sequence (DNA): TGTGCCAGCAGTCGGGACATAGTCTATGGCTACACCTTC.

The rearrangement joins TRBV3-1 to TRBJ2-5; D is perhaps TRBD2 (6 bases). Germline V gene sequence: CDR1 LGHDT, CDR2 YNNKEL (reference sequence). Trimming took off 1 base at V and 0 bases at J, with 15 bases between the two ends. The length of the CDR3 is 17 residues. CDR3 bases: TGTGCCAGCAGCCAAGGAGATGTAGCGGAGTACCAAGAGACCCAGTACTTC. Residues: CASSQGDVAEYQETQYF.

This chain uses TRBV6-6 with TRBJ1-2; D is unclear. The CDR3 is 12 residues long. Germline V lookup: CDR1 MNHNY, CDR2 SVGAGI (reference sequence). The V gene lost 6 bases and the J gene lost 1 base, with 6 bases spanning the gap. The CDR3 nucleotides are TGTGCCAGCAGGCTTAGTAACTATGGCTACACCTTC. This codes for CASRLSNYGYTF.

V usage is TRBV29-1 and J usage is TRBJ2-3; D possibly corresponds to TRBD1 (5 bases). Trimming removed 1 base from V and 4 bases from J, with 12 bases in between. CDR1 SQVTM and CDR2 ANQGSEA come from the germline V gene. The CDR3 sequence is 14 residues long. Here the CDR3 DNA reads TGCAGCGTTGAAGGGACACGTAGTGCAGATACGCAGTATTTT. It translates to CSVEGTRSADTQYF.

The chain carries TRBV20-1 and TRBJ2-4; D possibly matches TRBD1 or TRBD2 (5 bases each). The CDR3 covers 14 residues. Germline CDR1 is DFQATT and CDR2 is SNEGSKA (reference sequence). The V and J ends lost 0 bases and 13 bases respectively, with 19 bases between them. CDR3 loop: CSARDNRDRLKQYF. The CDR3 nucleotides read TGCAGTGCTAGAGATAACCGGGACCGTTTGAAGCAGTACTTC.

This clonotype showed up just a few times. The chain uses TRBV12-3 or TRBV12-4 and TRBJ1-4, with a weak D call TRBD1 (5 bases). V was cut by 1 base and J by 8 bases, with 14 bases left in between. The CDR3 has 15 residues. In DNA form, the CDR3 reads TGTGCCAGCAGTTTAGACGGCTTTAGGGGCGAAAAACTGTTTTTT. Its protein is CASSLDGFRGEKLFF.

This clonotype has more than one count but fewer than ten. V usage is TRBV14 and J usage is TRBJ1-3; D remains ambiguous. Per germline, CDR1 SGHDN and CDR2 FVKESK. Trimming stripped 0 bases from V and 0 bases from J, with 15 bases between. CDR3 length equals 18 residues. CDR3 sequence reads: CASSQERGPLSSGNTIYF. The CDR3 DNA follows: TGTGCCAGCAGCCAAGAGCGAGGTCCCCTGAGCTCTGGAAACACCATATATTTT.

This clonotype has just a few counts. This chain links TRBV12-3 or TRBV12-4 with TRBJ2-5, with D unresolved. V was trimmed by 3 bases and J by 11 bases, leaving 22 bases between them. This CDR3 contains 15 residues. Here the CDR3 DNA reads TGTGCCAGCAGTTTCGCTGACTTTCCCCTCCCACGGCAGTACTTC. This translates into CASSFADFPLPRQYF.

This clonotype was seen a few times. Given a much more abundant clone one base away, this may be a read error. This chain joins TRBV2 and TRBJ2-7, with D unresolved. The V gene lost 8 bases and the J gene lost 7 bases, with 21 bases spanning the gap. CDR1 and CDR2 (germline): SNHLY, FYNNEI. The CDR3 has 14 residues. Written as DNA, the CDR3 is TGTGCCAGCTCACCAAGGGATTTGTACAATGAGCAGTACTTC. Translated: CASSPRDLYNEQYF. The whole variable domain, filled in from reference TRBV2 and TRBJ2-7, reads EPEVTQTPSHQVTQMGQEVILRCVPISNHLYFYWYRQILGQKVEFLVSFYNNEISEKSEIFDDQFSVERPDGSNFTLKIRSTKLEDSAMYFCASSPRDLYNEQYFGPGTRLTVT.

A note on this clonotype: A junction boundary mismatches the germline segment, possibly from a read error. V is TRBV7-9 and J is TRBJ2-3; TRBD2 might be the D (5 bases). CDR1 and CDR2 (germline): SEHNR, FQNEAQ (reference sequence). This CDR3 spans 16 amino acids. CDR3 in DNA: TGTGCCAGTAGCTTACCACTGGCGGAGGCCACAGATACGCAGTATTTT. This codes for CASSLPLAEATDTQYF.

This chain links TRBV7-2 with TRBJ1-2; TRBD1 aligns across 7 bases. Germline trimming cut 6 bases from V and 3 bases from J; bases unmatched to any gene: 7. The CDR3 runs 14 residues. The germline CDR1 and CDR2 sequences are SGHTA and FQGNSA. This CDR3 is CASSPGQPYYGYTF. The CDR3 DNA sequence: TGTGCCAGCAGTCCGGGACAGCCCTACTATGGCTACACCTTC.

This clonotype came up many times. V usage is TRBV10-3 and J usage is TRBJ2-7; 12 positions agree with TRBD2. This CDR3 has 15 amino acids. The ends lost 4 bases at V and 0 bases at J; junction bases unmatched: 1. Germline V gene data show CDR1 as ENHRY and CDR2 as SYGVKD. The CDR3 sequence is CAISATSGSSYEQYF. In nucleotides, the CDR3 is TGTGCCATCAGTGCGACTAGCGGGAGCTCCTACGAGCAGTACTTC.

CDR3 in amino acids: CASSEYATSGYNEQFF. The CDR3 DNA follows: TGTGCCAGCAGTGAATATGCGACTAGCGGGTACAATGAGCAGTTCTTC. This chain connects TRBV2 to TRBJ2-1; TRBD2 matches 10 bases. This CDR3 is 16 amino acids long. Germline CDR1 and CDR2: SNHLY and FYNNEI. V was pared by 2 bases and J by 4 bases, with 5 bases of the junction left unmatched.

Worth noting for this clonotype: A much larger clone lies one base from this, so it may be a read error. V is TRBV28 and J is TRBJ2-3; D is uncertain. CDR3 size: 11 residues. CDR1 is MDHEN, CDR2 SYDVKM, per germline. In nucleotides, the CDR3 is TGTGCCAGCACCGACACAGATACGCGGTATTTT. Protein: CASTDTDTRYF.

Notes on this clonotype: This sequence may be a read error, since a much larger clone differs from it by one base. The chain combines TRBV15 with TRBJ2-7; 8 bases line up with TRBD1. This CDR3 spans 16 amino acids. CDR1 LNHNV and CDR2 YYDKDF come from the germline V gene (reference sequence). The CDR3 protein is CATSAHGDRFSYERYF. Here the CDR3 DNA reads TGTGCCACCAGCGCTCATGGGGACAGGTTCTCCTACGAGCGGTACTTC.

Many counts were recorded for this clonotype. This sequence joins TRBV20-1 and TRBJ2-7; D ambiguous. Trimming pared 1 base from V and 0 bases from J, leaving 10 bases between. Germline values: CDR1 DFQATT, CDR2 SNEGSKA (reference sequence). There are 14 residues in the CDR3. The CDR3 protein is CSARGVSDSYEQYF. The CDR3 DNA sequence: TGCAGTGCTAGAGGAGTTTCAGACTCCTACGAGCAGTACTTC.

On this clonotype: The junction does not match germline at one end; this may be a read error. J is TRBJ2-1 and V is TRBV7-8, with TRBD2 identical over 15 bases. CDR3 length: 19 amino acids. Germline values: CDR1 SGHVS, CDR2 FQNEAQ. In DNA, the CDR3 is TGTGCCAGCAGCCTCCGGACTAGCGGGGGGGGTAGCTCCTACAGTGAGCAGTTCTTC. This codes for CASSLRTSGGGSSYSEQFF.

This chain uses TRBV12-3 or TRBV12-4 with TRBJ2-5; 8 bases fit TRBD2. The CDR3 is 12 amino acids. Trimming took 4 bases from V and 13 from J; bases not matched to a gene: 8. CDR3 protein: CASSYGGARSYF. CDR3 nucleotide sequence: TGTGCCAGCAGTTACGGGGGGGCGCGGTCGTACTTC.

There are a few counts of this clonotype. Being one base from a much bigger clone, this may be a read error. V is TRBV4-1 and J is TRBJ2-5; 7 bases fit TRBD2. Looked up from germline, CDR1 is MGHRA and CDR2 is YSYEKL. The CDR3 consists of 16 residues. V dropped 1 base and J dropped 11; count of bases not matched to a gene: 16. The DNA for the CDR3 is TGCGCCAGCAGCCAAGGGCCAGCGGGGCATGACAATGAGCAGTACTTC. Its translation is CASSQGPAGHDNEQYF.

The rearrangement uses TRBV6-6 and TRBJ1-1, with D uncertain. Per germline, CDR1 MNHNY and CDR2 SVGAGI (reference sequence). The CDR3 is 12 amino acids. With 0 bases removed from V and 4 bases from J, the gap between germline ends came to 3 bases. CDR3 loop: CASSYSLTEAFF. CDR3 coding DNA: TGTGCCAGCAGTTACTCCCTCACTGAAGCTTTCTTT.

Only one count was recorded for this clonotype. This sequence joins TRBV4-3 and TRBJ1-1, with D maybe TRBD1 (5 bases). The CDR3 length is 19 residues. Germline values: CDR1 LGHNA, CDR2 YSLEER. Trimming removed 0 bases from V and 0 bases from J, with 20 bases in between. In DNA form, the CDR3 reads TGCGCCAGCAGCCAAGATCAGTATGGACACTCGTTCATGAACACTGAAGCTTTCTTT. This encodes CASSQDQYGHSFMNTEAFF.

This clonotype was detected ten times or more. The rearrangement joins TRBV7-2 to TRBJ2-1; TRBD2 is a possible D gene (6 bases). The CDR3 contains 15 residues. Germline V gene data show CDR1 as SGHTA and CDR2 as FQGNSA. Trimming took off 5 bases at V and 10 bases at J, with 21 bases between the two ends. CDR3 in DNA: TGTGCCAGCAGCCGCAGCGGGCTGAATCAATGGGAGCAGTTCTTC. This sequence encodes CASSRSGLNQWEQFF. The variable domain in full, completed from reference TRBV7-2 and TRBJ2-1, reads GAGVSQSPSNKVTEKGKDVELRCDPISGHTALYWYRQSLGQGLEFLIYFQGNSAPDKSGLPSDRFSAERTGGSVSTLTIQRTQQEDSAVYLCASSRSGLNQWEQFFGPGTRLTVL.

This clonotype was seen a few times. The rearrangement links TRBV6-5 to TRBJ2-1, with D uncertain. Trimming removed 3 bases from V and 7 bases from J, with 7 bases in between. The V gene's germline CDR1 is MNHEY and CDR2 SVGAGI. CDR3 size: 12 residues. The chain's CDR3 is CASSYRRNEQFF. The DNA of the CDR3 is TGTGCCAGCAGTTATAGGCGGAATGAGCAGTTCTTC.